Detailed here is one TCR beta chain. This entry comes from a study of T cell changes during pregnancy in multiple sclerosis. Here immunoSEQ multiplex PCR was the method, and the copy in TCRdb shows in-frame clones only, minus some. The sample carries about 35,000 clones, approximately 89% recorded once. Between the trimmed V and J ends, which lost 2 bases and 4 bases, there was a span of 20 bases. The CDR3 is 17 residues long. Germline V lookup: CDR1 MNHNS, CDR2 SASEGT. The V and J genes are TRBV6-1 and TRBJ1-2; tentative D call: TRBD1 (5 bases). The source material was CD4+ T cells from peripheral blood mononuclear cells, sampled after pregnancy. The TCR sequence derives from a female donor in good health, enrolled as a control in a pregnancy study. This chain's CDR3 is CASSESPPQGPVYGYTF. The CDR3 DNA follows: TGTGCCAGCAGTGAATCACCCCCGCAGGGCCCCGTCTATGGCTACACCTTC.